Listed below are T cell receptor beta chains from one sample, sequenced in a study of blood T cells in healthy people across ages. A single record per CDR3 protein comes from TCRdb applying MiXCR to the 5' RACE reads. The sample contains about a million distinct CDR3 sequences, roughly two fifths of which appear only once. The material sequenced was blood. These receptors came from a man aged 18 to 35 in good health. The CDR3 runs from the conserved cysteine through the conserved F or W. Each record gives: clone size, D gene, J gene, CDR3 length, V gene, CDR3 DNA, CDR3 protein. A D gene is named only where the DNA matches it firmly. Size is omitted from some rows. Given values are once, few, many or a class for expanded clones.

abundance: few
d_gene: TRBD1
j_gene: TRBJ1-6
len: 15
v_gene: TRBV6-5
CDR3nt: TGTGCCAGCAGCCCCGACAGGGGGCACGATTCACCCCTCCACTTT
CDR3aa: CASSPDRGHDSPLHF

abundance: -
d_gene: -
j_gene: TRBJ2-3
len: 15
v_gene: TRBV20-1
CDR3nt: TGCAGTGCCACCCCAGGGGGGACTAGCACAGATACGCAGTATTTT
CDR3aa: CSATPGGTSTDTQYF

abundance: -
d_gene: TRBD1
j_gene: TRBJ1-2
len: 13
v_gene: TRBV20-1
CDR3nt: TGCAGTGCCCTAGACAGGGCCAACGATGGCTACACCTTC
CDR3aa: CSALDRANDGYTF

abundance: -
d_gene: TRBD2
j_gene: TRBJ2-1
len: 17
v_gene: TRBV11-1
CDR3nt: TGTGCCAGCAGCTCCAGAGGTAGTACTAGCGGGGGAAATGAGCAGTTCTTC
CDR3aa: CASSSRGSTSGGNEQFF

abundance: -
d_gene: TRBD1
j_gene: TRBJ2-1
len: 17
v_gene: TRBV28
CDR3nt: TGTGCCAGCAGTGCTCCCCTCGCCGGGACAGCATACAATGAGCAGTTCTTC
CDR3aa: CASSAPLAGTAYNEQFF

abundance: -
d_gene: -
j_gene: TRBJ1-6
len: 14
v_gene: TRBV4-2
CDR3nt: TGTGCCTGCAGCCAAGACGCAGGGAATTCACCCCTCCACTTT
CDR3aa: CACSQDAGNSPLHF

abundance: -
d_gene: -
j_gene: TRBJ2-5
len: 14
v_gene: TRBV28
CDR3nt: TGTGCCAGCAGTTTGGGGGCCAGACAAGAGACCCAGTACTTC
CDR3aa: CASSLGARQETQYF

abundance: few
d_gene: -
j_gene: TRBJ1-1
len: 14
v_gene: TRBV20-1
CDR3nt: TGCAGTGCGGAGGACACGGGGGGAGGAACTGAAGCTTTCTTT
CDR3aa: CSAEDTGGGTEAFF

abundance: -
d_gene: -
j_gene: TRBJ2-1
len: 16
v_gene: TRBV7-2
CDR3nt: TGTGCCAGCAGCTTAGGACCGCGCGGGGTCAACAATGAGCAGTTCTTC
CDR3aa: CASSLGPRGVNNEQFF

abundance: -
d_gene: -
j_gene: TRBJ2-7
len: 14
v_gene: TRBV5-1
CDR3nt: TGCGCCAGCAGCTTGCAAGAGGGGCTCTATGAGCAGTACTTC
CDR3aa: CASSLQEGLYEQYF

abundance: -
d_gene: -
j_gene: TRBJ2-3
len: 13
v_gene: TRBV12-3/TRBV12-4
CDR3nt: TGTGCCAGCAGTTTTGCCAGGGCCCATACGCAGTATTTT
CDR3aa: CASSFARAHTQYF

abundance: -
d_gene: TRBD1
j_gene: TRBJ2-6
len: 15
v_gene: TRBV20-1
CDR3nt: TGCAGTGCTAGGGACAGGGGGCGCGGGGCCAACGTCCTGACTTTC
CDR3aa: CSARDRGRGANVLTF

abundance: -
d_gene: -
j_gene: TRBJ1-4
len: 17
v_gene: TRBV24-1
CDR3nt: TGTGCCACCAGTGATCCGATCCCCGGGACTGACAGAGAAAAACTGTTTTTT
CDR3aa: CATSDPIPGTDREKLFF

abundance: -
d_gene: TRBD1
j_gene: TRBJ1-1
len: 14
v_gene: TRBV5-1
CDR3nt: TGCGCCAGCACCCCGACAGGGGTGAACACTGAAGCTTTCTTT
CDR3aa: CASTPTGVNTEAFF

abundance: -
d_gene: TRBD1
j_gene: TRBJ1-5
len: 19
v_gene: TRBV7-2
CDR3nt: TGTGCCAGCAGCTTAGTAGGACAGGTTGTCCATACTAGGGGTCAGCCCCAGCATTTT
CDR3aa: CASSLVGQVVHTRGQPQHF

abundance: once
d_gene: TRBD1
j_gene: TRBJ1-1
len: 16
v_gene: TRBV6-2/TRBV6-3
CDR3nt: TGTGCCAGCCACCCGGCCAGGACAGGGGGGGCCACTGAAGCTTTCTTT
CDR3aa: CASHPARTGGATEAFF

abundance: few
d_gene: -
j_gene: TRBJ1-1
len: 10
v_gene: TRBV29-1
CDR3nt: TGCAGCGTTGCCAGGACTGAAGCTTTCTTT
CDR3aa: CSVARTEAFF

abundance: -
d_gene: -
j_gene: TRBJ2-5
len: 16
v_gene: TRBV7-9
CDR3nt: TGTGCCAGCAGCCCCCCGACAGGTTTGGGTTACAATGAGCAGTACTTC
CDR3aa: CASSPPTGLGYNEQYF

abundance: -
d_gene: -
j_gene: TRBJ2-3
len: 14
v_gene: TRBV20-1
CDR3nt: TGCAGTGCCACAGGGGCGGGGGAGAGAGATACGCAGTATTTT
CDR3aa: CSATGAGERDTQYF

abundance: -
d_gene: TRBD1
j_gene: TRBJ2-1
len: 17
v_gene: TRBV5-1
CDR3nt: TGCGCCAGCAGCTCTCAACCGGGACAGGGGTCCTACAATGAGCAGTTCTTC
CDR3aa: CASSSQPGQGSYNEQFF

abundance: -
d_gene: -
j_gene: TRBJ1-1
len: 13
v_gene: TRBV20-1
CDR3nt: TGCAGTGCTAGGGCTAGTAGGAACACTGAAGCTTTCTTT
CDR3aa: CSARASRNTEAFF

abundance: few
d_gene: -
j_gene: TRBJ1-4
len: 14
v_gene: TRBV20-1
CDR3nt: TGCAGTGCTGGGGAATCGGTAGTGGGAGAAAAACTGTTTTTT
CDR3aa: CSAGESVVGEKLFF

abundance: few
d_gene: -
j_gene: TRBJ2-5
len: 13
v_gene: TRBV10-3
CDR3nt: TGTGCCATCAGTGATGGTCAGGGCGAGACCCAGTACTTC
CDR3aa: CAISDGQGETQYF

abundance: few
d_gene: TRBD1
j_gene: TRBJ1-6
len: 12
v_gene: TRBV6-5
CDR3nt: TGTGCCACCCGGGACAGTCCTTCACCCCTCCACTTT
CDR3aa: CATRDSPSPLHF

abundance: -
d_gene: -
j_gene: TRBJ1-1
len: 16
v_gene: TRBV5-1
CDR3nt: TGCGCCAGCAGCTTGGGGGCGGCCCGAATGAACACTGAAGCTTTCTTT
CDR3aa: CASSLGAARMNTEAFF